This T cell receptor (beta chain) appears in the sequencing data of a study of cytomegalovirus exposure and HLA in healthy donors. General study findings and limits: Later on, an analysis tied approximately 17,000 TCR beta sequences to HLA alleles at 0.05 false discovery rate. It emerged from a later analysis that several of the most significant clusters appeared to be linked to common viral pathogens. The study designated about 160 TCR beta chains cytomegalovirus-associated. In a later analysis, TCR beta V- and J-gene trimming was associated with a missense DCLRE1C variant.

PCR involved 60 Vbeta and 13 Jbeta primers. Assay used: immunoSEQ multiplex PCR; TCRdb lists only in-frame clones, some missing. The data hold approximately 200,000 clones, with 79% observed a single time. This clone was detected once. Its target is unknown. Germline trimming cut 0 bases from V and 4 bases from J; bases unmatched to any gene: 4. Germline CDR1 reads SNHLY; CDR2 reads FYNNEI. The CDR3 sequence is 15 residues long. The receptor was derived from a girl under 18 in good health and CMV-seropositive. The chain has TRBV2 and TRBJ1-2, with 8 bases identical to TRBD1. Sequencing was done on a sample of PBMCs. DNA of the CDR3: TGTGCCAGCAGTGAAGCGCAGGGGGCGGGCTATGGCTACACCTTC. Protein sequence: CASSEAQGAGYGYTF.